The present TCR beta chain was sequenced within a study of T cells in Graves' hyperthyroidism and ophthalmopathy. Findings of the study overall: The model predicted ophthalmopathy a median approximately seven months before onset.

What was amplified from RNA transcripts were TCR beta CDR3 regions. A first-round RT-PCR of the TCR CDR3 used the HTBI primer set. TCRdb re-analysed the multiplex PCR reads in MiXCR, keeping a single row per CDR3 protein. The sample lists almost 600,000 distinct CDR3 sequences, 46% seen once, with about 7.8% in the top ten. This clonotype was seen at least ten times. What it binds is unknown. An absence of ophthalmopathy progression within 18 months meant stable Graves' hyperthyroidism. Germline CDR1 reads SEHNR; CDR2 reads FQNEAQ (reference sequence). CDR3 size: 17 residues. V was cut by 7 bases and J by 1 base, with 19 bases left in between.

This clonotype was sampled from a woman between 18 and 30 years old with Graves' hyperthyroidism. The specimen sequenced was peripheral blood or thyroid tissue (not recorded which). V is TRBV7-9 and J is TRBJ2-2; a possible D gene is TRBD2 (6 bases). CDR3 loop: CASTDQWRALNTGELFF. The CDR3 nucleotides read TGTGCCAGCACCGACCAGTGGAGGGCACTGAACACCGGGGAGCTGTTTTTT.